The 22 T cell receptor beta chains given below trace back to one sample, sequenced in a study of blood T cell repertoires in COVID-19. The protocol was immunoSEQ multiplex PCR, while the TCRdb copy is restricted to in-frame clones and leaves out a portion. The sample shows about 170,000 clones, about 90% of them seen only once. The specimen sequenced was PBMCs or T cells enriched from blood (not recorded which). The receptors originated from a human donor with acute COVID-19. The donor label of this sample is uncertain.

This clone occurred a few times. The V call is TRBV25-1, the J call TRBJ1-3; the D is unclear. The CDR3 extends over 12 amino acids. V gave up 8 bases and J gave up 2 bases, with 7 bases separating them. Germline values: CDR1 MGHDK, CDR2 SYGVNS. Here the CDR3 DNA reads TGTGCCAGCGCCCTAGCTGGAAACACCATATATTTT. Translating it yields CASALAGNTIYF.

The CDR3 reads CAWSSDREETQYF. The CDR3 coding sequence is TGTGCCTGGAGTTCCGACAGGGAAGAGACCCAGTACTTC. The chain is built from TRBV30 and TRBJ2-5, with TRBD1 matching 7 bases. The germline CDR1 and CDR2 sequences are GTSNPN and SVGIG (reference sequence). The CDR3 loop spans 13 amino acids. V gave up 2 bases and J gave up 3 bases; unmatched junction bases: 3.

This clone has just one count. The rearrangement links TRBV7-9 to TRBJ2-6, with 11 bases lining up with TRBD1. This CDR3 spans 17 amino acids. Germline V gene sequence: CDR1 SEHNR, CDR2 FQNEAQ (reference sequence). With V trimmed by 11 bases and J by 0 bases, 9 bases remained unmatched. The DNA of the CDR3 is TGTGCCTGGGCGATCGGGACAGGGGGCTCTGGGGCCAACGTCCTGACTTTC. This gives the protein CAWAIGTGGSGANVLTF. Drawing the rest from reference TRBV7-9 and TRBJ2-6, the complete variable domain is DTGVSQNPRHKITKRGQNVTFRCDPISEHNRLYWYRQTLGQGPEFLTYFQNEAQLEKSRLLSDRFSAERPKGSFSTLEIQRTEQGDSAMYLCAWAIGTGGSGANVLTFGAGSRLTVL.

The J gene is TRBJ2-1, the V gene TRBV4-1; TRBD1 matches 10 bases. CDR3 size: 14 residues. V was clipped by 3 bases and J by 4 bases; unmatched bases: 0. CDR1 is MGHRA and CDR2 is YSYEKL in the germline V gene. CDR3 bases: TGCGCCAGCAGCCAGGGACAGGGGTACAATGAGCAGTTCTTC. Translating gives CASSQGQGYNEQFF.

The chain employs TRBV2 and TRBJ1-1; 7 bases match TRBD1. V gave up 6 bases and J gave up 3 bases; unmatched junction bases: 10. Germline lookup yields CDR1 SNHLY and CDR2 FYNNEI. CDR3 length equals 15 residues. The chain's CDR3 is CASRVSGGTDTEAFF. CDR3 in DNA: TGTGCCAGCAGGGTCTCAGGGGGAACGGACACTGAAGCTTTCTTT. The full variable domain, completed using reference TRBV2 and TRBJ1-1, is EPEVTQTPSHQVTQMGQEVILRCVPISNHLYFYWYRQILGQKVEFLVSFYNNEISEKSEIFDDQFSVERPDGSNFTLKIRSTKLEDSAMYFCASRVSGGTDTEAFFGQGTRLTVV.

The V gene is TRBV2, the J gene TRBJ2-4, with D perhaps TRBD1 (6 bases). This CDR3 has 14 amino acids. The germline V and J ends were trimmed by 7 bases and 0 bases, with 10 bases remaining between them. Looked up from germline, CDR1 is SNHLY and CDR2 is FYNNEI. CDR3 nucleotides: TGTGCCAGCACAGGGGCCCAAGCCAAAAACATTCAGTACTTC. Translating it yields CASTGAQAKNIQYF. Full variable domain (rest looked up from reference TRBV2 and TRBJ2-4): EPEVTQTPSHQVTQMGQEVILRCVPISNHLYFYWYRQILGQKVEFLVSFYNNEISEKSEIFDDQFSVERPDGSNFTLKIRSTKLEDSAMYFCASTGAQAKNIQYFGAGTRLSVL.

The chain recombines TRBV4-2 with TRBJ2-1; 7 bases map to TRBD1. With 4 bases clipped from V and 0 bases from J, the junction kept 9 bases outside the gene matches. The length of the CDR3 is 17 residues. CDR1 is LGHNA, CDR2 YNFKEQ, per germline. This CDR3 is CASSRPRGRSSYNEQFF. The CDR3 region has the DNA TGTGCCAGCAGCCGCCCGAGGGGGCGTAGCTCCTACAATGAGCAGTTCTTC.

V usage is TRBV19 and J usage is TRBJ2-7; 8 nucleotides align to TRBD1. From germline, CDR1 is LNHDA and CDR2 SQIVND (reference sequence). This CDR3 spans 13 amino acids. The junction had 6 bases not matched to a gene; V was cut back by 6 bases and J by 5 bases. The CDR3 is CASSDRGLNEQYF. In DNA, the CDR3 is TGTGCCAGTAGCGACAGGGGACTCAACGAGCAGTACTTC.

Turning to this clone: Other DNA sequences in this sample translate to the same CDR3. J is TRBJ2-7 and V is TRBV5-6, with D maybe TRBD2 (6 bases). The length of the CDR3 is 14 residues. Germline V gene sequence: CDR1 SGHDT, CDR2 YYEEEE. The V end lost 3 bases, the J end lost 2 bases, and 12 bases lay between the germline ends. Here the CDR3 DNA reads TGTGCCAGCAGCTCCGGGACGGGGGCCTACGAGCAGTACTTC. Protein product: CASSSGTGAYEQYF.

The chain joins TRBV7-9 to TRBJ1-1; D may be TRBD1 (6 bases). This CDR3 comprises 15 residues. The ends were cut back, 5 bases at V and 1 base at J, with 14 bases in the middle. Germline lookup yields CDR1 SEHNR and CDR2 FQNEAQ (reference sequence). CDR3 nucleotide sequence: TGTGCCAGCAGCCCTCACAGGGCAGAGAACACTGAAGCTTTCTTT. Translation: CASSPHRAENTEAFF.

The gene calls are TRBV20-1 and TRBJ2-3; no firm D call. Germline V gene data show CDR1 as DFQATT and CDR2 as SNEGSKA (reference sequence). CDR3 size: 13 residues. Trimming removed 3 bases at V and 6 bases at J, with 13 bases between. The CDR3 region is CSASGLLVDTQYF. CDR3 DNA: TGCAGTGCTAGTGGGCTCCTCGTCGATACGCAGTATTTT.

Ten or more counts support this clone. The chain carries TRBV15 and TRBJ2-6, with D tentatively TRBD2 (5 bases). Germline loops: CDR1 LNHNV, CDR2 YYDKDF (reference sequence). The CDR3 runs to 16 residues. V dropped 0 bases and J dropped 3 bases, with 9 bases sitting between them. The CDR3 nucleotides read TGTGCCACCAGCAGAGATCGAGGGAGTGGGGCCAACGTCCTGACTTTC. This sequence encodes CATSRDRGSGANVLTF. Full variable domain (missing parts from reference TRBV15 and TRBJ2-6): DAMVIQNPRYQVTQFGKPVTLSCSQTLNHNVMYWYQQKSSQAPKLLFHYYDKDFNNEADTPDNFQSRRPNTSFCFLDIRSPGLGDTAMYLCATSRDRGSGANVLTFGAGSRLTVL.

The V call is TRBV6-2 or TRBV6-3, the J call TRBJ1-1; maybe TRBD1 (5 bases). This CDR3 is built from 13 residues. Per the germline V gene, CDR1 is MNHEY and CDR2 is SVGEGT. Trimming left V 3 bases short and J 5 bases short, with 10 bases between. CDR3: CASSYESGTEAFF. The CDR3 DNA follows: TGTGCCAGCAGTTATGAATCAGGGACTGAAGCTTTCTTT.

This clone showed up just a few times. This chain connects TRBV15 to TRBJ2-7, with D tentatively TRBD2 (6 bases). The germline V gene encodes CDR1 LNHNV and CDR2 YYDKDF (reference sequence). The V end was cut by 0 bases, the J end by 6 bases, with 9 bases between. This CDR3 has 13 residues. The CDR3 DNA reads as TGTGCCACCAGCAGAGATCTGGGAGGCGAGCAGTACTTC. Its translation: CATSRDLGGEQYF.

This sequence joins TRBV27 and TRBJ2-5; TRBD2 is a possible D gene (6 bases). The germline V gene encodes CDR1 MNHEY and CDR2 SMNVEV (reference sequence). V shed 4 bases and J shed 5 bases, with 26 bases lying between them. The CDR3 length is 18 residues. The CDR3, as DNA: TGTGCCAGCAGTTCCCGTCTCGGACGTAGATGGGGGGTGGAGACCCAGTACTTC. Translated, it gives CASSSRLGRRWGVETQYF.

V and J are TRBV3-1 (or the pseudogene TRBV3-2) and TRBJ2-3, with D maybe TRBD2 (6 bases). The germline CDR1 and CDR2 sequences are LGHDT and YNNKEL (reference sequence). The CDR3 consists of 16 residues. V gave up 3 bases and J gave up 0 bases, with 13 bases separating them. The CDR3 DNA is TGTGCCAGCAGCCATGGGGACTGGGCTAGCACAGATACGCAGTATTTT. Translated: CASSHGDWASTDTQYF.

This chain uses TRBV7-9 with TRBJ1-6; D possibly corresponds to TRBD1 (6 bases). The CDR3 extends over 14 amino acids. Per germline, CDR1 SEHNR and CDR2 FQNEAQ (reference sequence). V was shortened by 4 bases and J by 10 bases, with 14 bases between the two germline ends. CDR3 nucleotides: TGTGCCAGCAGCTCCGGACAGCCAACGTCACCCCTCCACTTT. Residues: CASSSGQPTSPLHF.

The chain has TRBV11-2 and TRBJ2-7, with a tentative D call TRBD1 (6 bases). The germline gives CDR1 SGHAT, CDR2 FQNNGV. Trimming removed 0 bases at V and 7 bases at J, with 13 bases between. The CDR3 has 14 amino acids. CDR3 nucleotide sequence: TGTGCCAGCAGCTTAGATAGACAGGTTGGGGAGCAGTACTTC. Translation gives CASSLDRQVGEQYF.

There are a few counts of this clone. The chain joins TRBV7-9 to TRBJ2-7; D is perhaps TRBD1 (5 bases). CDR3 size: 16 residues. V dropped 5 bases and J dropped 2 bases, with 19 bases sitting between them. The V gene's germline CDR1 is SEHNR and CDR2 FQNEAQ (reference sequence). CDR3 amino acids: CASSGQTDSTAYEQYF. CDR3 coding DNA: TGTGCCAGCAGCGGCCAGACAGATTCGACTGCCTACGAGCAGTACTTC.

The gene calls are TRBV7-9 and TRBJ2-1; the match to TRBD2 covers 10 bases. CDR3 size: 16 residues. J gave up 10 bases and V 1 base, and 10 bases lay outside the gene matches. The germline V gene has CDR1 SEHNR and CDR2 FQNEAQ (reference sequence). The CDR3 spells CASSLGASGGRGEQFF. The CDR3 DNA is TGTGCCAGCAGCTTAGGGGCTAGCGGGGGCCGAGGGGAGCAGTTCTTC.

Only one count was recorded for this clone. This chain uses TRBV2 with TRBJ1-1; 8 nucleotides align to TRBD1. The CDR3 consists of 15 residues. The V gene end was trimmed by 4 bases and the J gene end by 0 bases; junction bases not matched to a gene: 4. CDR1 is SNHLY, CDR2 FYNNEI, per germline. DNA for the CDR3: TGTGCCAGCAGTGGCCGGACAGGGATGAACACTGAAGCTTTCTTT. Protein sequence: CASSGRTGMNTEAFF.

CDR3 protein: CASSLDMVAGQSYEQYF. DNA for the CDR3: TGTGCCAGCAGCTTAGATATGGTAGCGGGGCAGAGCTACGAGCAGTACTTC. The chain is built from TRBV11-2 and TRBJ2-7; 8 bases align to TRBD2. The V gene's germline CDR1 is SGHAT and CDR2 FQNNGV. J was trimmed by 3 bases and V by 0 bases; bases with no gene match: 10. The length of the CDR3 is 17 residues.